This record concerns one T cell receptor beta chain sequence. The antigen is undetermined. Time point reported: after neoadjuvant nivolumab, at surgical resection. The CDR3 covers 17 residues. Trimming pared 7 bases from V and 0 bases from J, leaving 19 bases between. Germline V CDR1 and CDR2: ENHRY, SYGVKD. Only in-frame clones appear in the TCRdb table, and some are missing; sequencing was by immunoSEQ multiplex PCR. The data show roughly 13,000 clones, about 73% seen once. The data were obtained in a study of neoadjuvant anti-PD-1 for oral cavity cancer. General study findings and limits: With three patients per group, TCR findings need larger cohorts.

This chain joins TRBV10-3 and TRBJ2-1; D possibly matches TRBD1 or TRBD2 (5 bases each). The input for sequencing was PBMCs, taken after nivolumab (anti-PD-1) treatment. The origin of this receptor is a person aged 35 to 85 with oral cavity squamous cell carcinoma. CDR3 sequence (DNA): TGTGCCATCAAGGGGCAGGCTAGCAGAAGCTCCTACAATGAGCAGTTCTTC. Its protein product is CAIKGQASRSSYNEQFF.